This T cell receptor beta chain was retrieved from a study of T-cell reconstitution after alpha-beta-depleted transplantation in children. The TCRbeta library was prepared with unique molecular identifiers. Via MiXCR, TCRdb re-called the PCR reads, giving one row per CDR3 protein. Among hundreds of thousands of distinct CDR3 sequences listed, around 19% were seen once. This CDR3 spans 13 amino acids. Trimming pared 0 bases from V and 8 bases from J, leaving 10 bases between. Germline CDR1 SGHVS, CDR2 FNYEAQ. This clonotype was seen only a few times. The chain recombines TRBV7-6 with TRBJ1-2; D call uncertain. The sequence came from a human donor who donated a stem cell graft to a child with acute lymphoblastic leukemia. The sample consisted of PBMCs from the stem cell graft donor, taken from the stem cell graft. The CDR3 DNA follows: TGTGCCAGCAGCTTAGCGTTTGGGATGGGCTACACCTTC. Translating it yields CASSLAFGMGYTF.